The rows below give T cell receptor beta chains drawn from one sample of a study of T cell responses to AZD1222 COVID-19 vaccine. Here immunoSEQ multiplex PCR was the method, and the copy in TCRdb shows in-frame clones only, minus some. The sample includes more than 85,000 clones, approximately 80% of them seen just once. The sample in question was peripheral blood, obtained on day 0 of AZD1222 vaccination. The source of these receptors is an adult in good health. CDR3s include the opening cysteine and the closing phenylalanine or tryptophan. Fields, in order: CDR3 length, V gene, CDR3 protein.

cdr3_length: 13; v_call: TRBV24-1; cdr3_aa: CATSITEWGGYTF
cdr3_length: 15; v_call: TRBV30; cdr3_aa: CAWSVLGKAVFEQFF
cdr3_length: 13; v_call: TRBV11-2; cdr3_aa: CASSYLKPSPLHF
cdr3_length: 14; v_call: TRBV30; cdr3_aa: CASTRGLSTDTQYF
cdr3_length: 15; v_call: TRBV6-5; cdr3_aa: CASQFDRDRGEKLFF
cdr3_length: 11; v_call: TRBV2; cdr3_aa: CASSLDTEAFF
cdr3_length: 15; v_call: TRBV11-2; cdr3_aa: CASSSLRLEYNEQFF
cdr3_length: 14; v_call: TRBV7-9; cdr3_aa: CASSFTSATDTQYF
cdr3_length: 16; v_call: TRBV28; cdr3_aa: CASSRSRTLIPVGAFF
cdr3_length: 15; v_call: TRBV4-1; cdr3_aa: CASSQDPGIGNTIYF
cdr3_length: 14; v_call: TRBV5-6; cdr3_aa: CASSLLDRDEKLFF
cdr3_length: 14; v_call: TRBV3-1/TRBV3-2; cdr3_aa: CASSPGGGTDEQYF
cdr3_length: 15; v_call: TRBV6-6; cdr3_aa: CASNQGTSGTYEQYF
cdr3_length: 14; v_call: TRBV5-1; cdr3_aa: CASSSHVGTDTQYF
cdr3_length: 14; v_call: TRBV5-1; cdr3_aa: CASSSQQGGETQYF
cdr3_length: 14; v_call: TRBV6-2/TRBV6-3; cdr3_aa: CASSWGLGSSEQFF
cdr3_length: 15; v_call: TRBV28; cdr3_aa: CASSLAQGEYNEQFF
cdr3_length: 14; v_call: TRBV27; cdr3_aa: CASSRSGGKNEQFF
cdr3_length: 13; v_call: TRBV15; cdr3_aa: CATSSRPDQPQHF
cdr3_length: 14; v_call: TRBV7-2; cdr3_aa: CASGRPGITDTQYF
cdr3_length: 13; v_call: TRBV19; cdr3_aa: CASSQDNQETQYF
cdr3_length: 14; v_call: TRBV7-2; cdr3_aa: CASTPQGGDYGYTF
cdr3_length: 15; v_call: TRBV7-6; cdr3_aa: CASSESVQGNYGYTF
cdr3_length: 15; v_call: TRBV28; cdr3_aa: CASSWTGGGGGQLFF
cdr3_length: 15; v_call: TRBV11-2; cdr3_aa: CASSLNPGPAGEQFF
cdr3_length: 16; v_call: TRBV5-1; cdr3_aa: CASSRLPGQGTREQYF
cdr3_length: 14; v_call: TRBV10-2; cdr3_aa: CASSERQGPGKLFF
cdr3_length: 17; v_call: TRBV6-1; cdr3_aa: CASSVVGEGGGYNEQFF
cdr3_length: 13; v_call: TRBV30; cdr3_aa: CAWSPDRPGTQYF
cdr3_length: 14; v_call: TRBV28; cdr3_aa: CASSSDGWSTEAFF
cdr3_length: 15; v_call: TRBV28; cdr3_aa: CASSFYGPRNTEAFF
cdr3_length: 14; v_call: TRBV29-1; cdr3_aa: CSVGPSGYFNEQFF
cdr3_length: 15; v_call: TRBV7-9; cdr3_aa: CASTQTGNMPNEQFF
cdr3_length: 16; v_call: TRBV28; cdr3_aa: CASRMTSTYSTDTQYF
cdr3_length: 17; v_call: TRBV21-1; cdr3_aa: CASSKGVRGGVSTEAFF
cdr3_length: 15; v_call: TRBV6-5; cdr3_aa: CASRPGTGGLEPQHF
cdr3_length: 16; v_call: TRBV5-1; cdr3_aa: CASSLGPSGMNTEAFF
cdr3_length: 15; v_call: TRBV7-6; cdr3_aa: CASSLGGPGANVLTF
cdr3_length: 14; v_call: TRBV5-6; cdr3_aa: CASSHRDSRLKLFF
cdr3_length: 15; v_call: TRBV5-4; cdr3_aa: CASSSGQGMMSPLHF
cdr3_length: 14; v_call: TRBV2; cdr3_aa: CASEVRSGTGELFF
cdr3_length: 13; v_call: TRBV28; cdr3_aa: CASRRQGGTEAFF
cdr3_length: 15; v_call: TRBV4-2; cdr3_aa: CASSQVEKGGVEAFF